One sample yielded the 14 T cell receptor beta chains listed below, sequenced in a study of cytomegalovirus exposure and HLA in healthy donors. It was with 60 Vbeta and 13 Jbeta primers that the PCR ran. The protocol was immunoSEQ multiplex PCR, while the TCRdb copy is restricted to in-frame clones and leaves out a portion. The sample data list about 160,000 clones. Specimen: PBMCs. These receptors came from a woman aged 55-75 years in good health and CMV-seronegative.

This CDR3 reads CAISEYGQDNQPQHF. In nucleotides, the CDR3 is TGTGCCATCAGTGAGTATGGACAGGACAATCAGCCCCAGCATTTT. The V gene is TRBV10-3, the J gene TRBJ1-5; TRBD1 matches 7 bases. V gave up 1 base and J gave up 3 bases; unmatched junction bases: 3. Germline values: CDR1 ENHRY, CDR2 SYGVKD. The CDR3 runs to 15 residues.

CDR3 bases: TGTGCCACCGGACAGGGGAACGTTGGCGAGCAGTACTTC. Translation: CATGQGNVGEQYF. This chain joins TRBV6-5 and TRBJ2-7; 9 nucleotides match TRBD1. The length of the CDR3 is 13 residues. Germline lookup yields CDR1 MNHEY and CDR2 SVGAGI. V gave up 10 bases and J gave up 6 bases; unmatched junction bases: 10.

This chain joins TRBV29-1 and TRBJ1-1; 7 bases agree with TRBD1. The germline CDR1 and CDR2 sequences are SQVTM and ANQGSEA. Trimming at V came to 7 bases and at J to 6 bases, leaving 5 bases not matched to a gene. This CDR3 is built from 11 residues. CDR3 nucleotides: TGCAGCGCCGGGACAGACTCTGAAGCTTTCTTT. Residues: CSAGTDSEAFF. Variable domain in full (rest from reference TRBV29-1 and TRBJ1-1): SAVISQKPSRDICQRGTSLTIQCQVDSQVTMMFWYRQQPGQSLTLIATANQGSEATYESGFVIDKFPISRPNLTFSTLTVSNMSPEDSSIYLCSAGTDSEAFFGQGTRLTVV.

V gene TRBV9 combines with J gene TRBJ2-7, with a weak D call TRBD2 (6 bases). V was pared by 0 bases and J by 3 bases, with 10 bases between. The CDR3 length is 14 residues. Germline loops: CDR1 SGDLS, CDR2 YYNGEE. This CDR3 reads CASSVARLGYEQYF. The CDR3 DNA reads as TGTGCCAGCAGCGTAGCTCGACTAGGCTACGAGCAGTACTTC.

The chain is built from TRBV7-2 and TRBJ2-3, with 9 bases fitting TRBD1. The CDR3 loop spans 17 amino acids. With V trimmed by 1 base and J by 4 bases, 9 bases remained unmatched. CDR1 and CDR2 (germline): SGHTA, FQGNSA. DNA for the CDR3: TGTGCCAGCAGCTTAGGCAGGGGGACAGGGCAGGCAGATACGCAGTATTTT. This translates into CASSLGRGTGQADTQYF.

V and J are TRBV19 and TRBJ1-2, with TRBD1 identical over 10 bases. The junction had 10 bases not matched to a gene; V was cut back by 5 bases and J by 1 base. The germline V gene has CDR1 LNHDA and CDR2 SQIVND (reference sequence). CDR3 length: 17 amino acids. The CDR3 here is CASSARDRGLYNYGYTF. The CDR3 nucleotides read TGTGCCAGTAGTGCCCGGGACAGGGGCCTTTATAACTATGGCTACACCTTC.

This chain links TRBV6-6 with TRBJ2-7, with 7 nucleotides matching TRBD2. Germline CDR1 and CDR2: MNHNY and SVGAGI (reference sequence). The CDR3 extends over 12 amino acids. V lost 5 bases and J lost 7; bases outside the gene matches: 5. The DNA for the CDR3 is TGTGCCAGCAGTGAGGGACTACCTGAGCAGTACTTC. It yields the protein CASSEGLPEQYF.

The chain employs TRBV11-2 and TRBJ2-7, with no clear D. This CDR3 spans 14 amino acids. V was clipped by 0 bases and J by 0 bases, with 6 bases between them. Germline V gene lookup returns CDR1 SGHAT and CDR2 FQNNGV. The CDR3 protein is CASSLDPTSYEQYF. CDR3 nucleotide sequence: TGTGCCAGCAGCTTAGATCCTACCTCCTACGAGCAGTACTTC.

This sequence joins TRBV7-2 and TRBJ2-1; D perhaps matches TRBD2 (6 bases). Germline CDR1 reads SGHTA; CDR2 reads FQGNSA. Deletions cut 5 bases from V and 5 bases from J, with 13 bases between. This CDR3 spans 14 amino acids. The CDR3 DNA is TGTGCCAGCAGCGTCCGACCGGGGGACAATGAGCAGTTCTTC. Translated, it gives CASSVRPGDNEQFF.

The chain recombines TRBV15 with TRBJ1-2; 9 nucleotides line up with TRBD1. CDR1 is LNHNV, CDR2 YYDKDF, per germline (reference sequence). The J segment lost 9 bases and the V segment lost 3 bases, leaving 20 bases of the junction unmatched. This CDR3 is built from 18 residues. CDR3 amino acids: CATSRTSGTGTVLGSYTF. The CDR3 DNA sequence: TGTGCCACCAGCAGGACTTCCGGGACAGGGACCGTTCTTGGGAGCTACACCTTC.

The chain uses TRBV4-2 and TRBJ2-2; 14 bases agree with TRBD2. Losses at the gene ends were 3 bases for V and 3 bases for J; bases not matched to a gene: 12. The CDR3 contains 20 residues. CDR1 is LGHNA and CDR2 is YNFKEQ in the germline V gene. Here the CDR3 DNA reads TGTGCCAGCAGCCAGGCCCGACTAGCGGGAGGGAATACCGACACCGGGGAGCTGTTTTTT. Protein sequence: CASSQARLAGGNTDTGELFF.

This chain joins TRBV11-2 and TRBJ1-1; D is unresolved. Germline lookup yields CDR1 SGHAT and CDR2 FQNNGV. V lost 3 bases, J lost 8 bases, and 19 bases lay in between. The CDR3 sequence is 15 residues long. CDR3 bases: TGTGCCAGCAGCTTGGTGAGAAATCCCACAGTAGAAGCTTTCTTT. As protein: CASSLVRNPTVEAFF. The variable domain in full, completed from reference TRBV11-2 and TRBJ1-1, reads EAGVAQSPRYKIIEKRQSVAFWCNPISGHATLYWYQQILGQGPKLLIQFQNNGVVDDSQLPKDRFSAERLKGVDSTLKIQPAKLEDSAVYLCASSLVRNPTVEAFFGQGTRLTVV.

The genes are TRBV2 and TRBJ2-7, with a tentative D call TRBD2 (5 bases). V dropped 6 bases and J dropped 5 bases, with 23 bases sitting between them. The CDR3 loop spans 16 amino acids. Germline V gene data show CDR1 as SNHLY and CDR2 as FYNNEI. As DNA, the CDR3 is TGTGCCAGCAGGCGAGGGTTAAAGACGGGTCGTGACGAGCAGTACTTC. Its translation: CASRRGLKTGRDEQYF.

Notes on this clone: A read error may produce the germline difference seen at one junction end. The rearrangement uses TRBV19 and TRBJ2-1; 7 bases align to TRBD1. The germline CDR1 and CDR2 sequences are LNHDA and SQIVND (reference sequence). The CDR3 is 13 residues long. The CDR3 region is CASNIGQANEQFF. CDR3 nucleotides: TGTGCCAGTAATATAGGACAGGCGAATGAGCAGTTCTTC.